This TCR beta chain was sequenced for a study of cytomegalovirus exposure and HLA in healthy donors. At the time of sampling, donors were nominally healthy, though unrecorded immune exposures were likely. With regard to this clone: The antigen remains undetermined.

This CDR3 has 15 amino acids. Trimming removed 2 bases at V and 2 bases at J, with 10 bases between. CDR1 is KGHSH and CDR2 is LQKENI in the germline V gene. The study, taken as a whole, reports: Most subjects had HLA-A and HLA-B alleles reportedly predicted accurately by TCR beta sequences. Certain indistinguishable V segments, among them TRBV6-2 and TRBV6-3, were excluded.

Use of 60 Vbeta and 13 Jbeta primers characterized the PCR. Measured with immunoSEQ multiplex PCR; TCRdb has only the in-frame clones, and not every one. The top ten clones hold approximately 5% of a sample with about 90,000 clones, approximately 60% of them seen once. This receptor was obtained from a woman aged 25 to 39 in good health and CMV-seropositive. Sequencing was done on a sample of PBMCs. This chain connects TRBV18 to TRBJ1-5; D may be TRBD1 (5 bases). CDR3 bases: TGTGCCAGCTCACCAGTTGGACACGGCAATCAGCCCCAGCATTTT. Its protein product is CASSPVGHGNQPQHF.